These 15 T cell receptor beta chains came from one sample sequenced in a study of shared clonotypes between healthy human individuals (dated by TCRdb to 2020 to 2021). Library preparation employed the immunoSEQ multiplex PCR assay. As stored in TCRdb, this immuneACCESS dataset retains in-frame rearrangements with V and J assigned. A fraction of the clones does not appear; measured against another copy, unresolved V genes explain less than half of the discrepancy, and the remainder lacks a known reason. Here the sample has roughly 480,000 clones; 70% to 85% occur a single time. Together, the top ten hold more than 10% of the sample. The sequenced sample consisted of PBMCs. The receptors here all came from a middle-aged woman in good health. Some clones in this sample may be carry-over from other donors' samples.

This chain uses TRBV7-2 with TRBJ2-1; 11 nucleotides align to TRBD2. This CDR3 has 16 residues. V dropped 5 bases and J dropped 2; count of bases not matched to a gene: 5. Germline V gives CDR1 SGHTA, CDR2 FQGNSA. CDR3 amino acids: CASSPGTSGTYNEQFF. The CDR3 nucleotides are TGTGCCAGCAGCCCAGGGACTAGCGGAACCTACAATGAGCAGTTCTTC.

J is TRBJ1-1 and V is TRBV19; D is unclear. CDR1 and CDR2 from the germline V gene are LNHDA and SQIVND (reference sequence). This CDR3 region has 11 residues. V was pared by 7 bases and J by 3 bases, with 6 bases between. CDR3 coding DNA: TGTGCCAGTATCGGCTACACTGAAGCTTTCTTT. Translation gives CASIGYTEAFF.

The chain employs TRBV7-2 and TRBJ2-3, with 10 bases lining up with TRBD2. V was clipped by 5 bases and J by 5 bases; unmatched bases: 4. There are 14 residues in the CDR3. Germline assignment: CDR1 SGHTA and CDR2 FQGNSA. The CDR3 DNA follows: TGTGCCAGCAGCGATCCTAGCGGGGGAGATACGCAGTATTTT. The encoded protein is CASSDPSGGDTQYF.

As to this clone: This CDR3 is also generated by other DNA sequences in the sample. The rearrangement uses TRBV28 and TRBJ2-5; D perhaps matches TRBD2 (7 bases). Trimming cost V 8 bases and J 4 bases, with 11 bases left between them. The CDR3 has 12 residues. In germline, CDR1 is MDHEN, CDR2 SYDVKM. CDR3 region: CASRRGGETQYF. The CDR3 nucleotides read TGTGCCAGCCGTAGGGGGGGAGAGACCCAGTACTTC. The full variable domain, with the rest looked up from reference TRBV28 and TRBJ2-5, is DVKVTQSSRYLVKRTGEKVFLECVQDMDHENMFWYRQDPGLGLRLIYFSYDVKMKEKGDIPEGYSVSREKKERFSLILESASTNQTSMYLCASRRGGETQYFGPGTRLLVL.

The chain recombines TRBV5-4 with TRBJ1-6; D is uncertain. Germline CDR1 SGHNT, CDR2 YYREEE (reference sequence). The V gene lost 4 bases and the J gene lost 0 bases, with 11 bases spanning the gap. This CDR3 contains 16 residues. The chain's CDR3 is CASSPGSSSYNSPLHF. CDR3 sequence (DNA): TGTGCCAGCAGCCCGGGGAGTAGCTCCTATAATTCACCCCTCCACTTT.

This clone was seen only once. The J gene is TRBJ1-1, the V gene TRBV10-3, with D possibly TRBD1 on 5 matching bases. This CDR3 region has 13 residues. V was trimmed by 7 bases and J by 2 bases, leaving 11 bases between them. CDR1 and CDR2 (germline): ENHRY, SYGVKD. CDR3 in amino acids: CAITTDFNTEAFF. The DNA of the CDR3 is TGTGCCATCACGACAGATTTTAACACTGAAGCTTTCTTT.

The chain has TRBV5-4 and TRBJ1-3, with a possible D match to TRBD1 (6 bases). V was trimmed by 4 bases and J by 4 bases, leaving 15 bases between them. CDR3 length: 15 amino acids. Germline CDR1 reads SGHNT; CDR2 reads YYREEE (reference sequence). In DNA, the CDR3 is TGTGCCAGCAGCCGCCGGACAGTTCCAGGAAACACCATATATTTT. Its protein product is CASSRRTVPGNTIYF.

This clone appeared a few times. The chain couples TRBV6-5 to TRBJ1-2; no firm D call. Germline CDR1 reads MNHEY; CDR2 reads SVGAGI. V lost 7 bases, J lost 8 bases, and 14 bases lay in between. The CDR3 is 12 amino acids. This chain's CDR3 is CASIDTYGGYTF. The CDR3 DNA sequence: TGTGCCAGCATCGACACCTATGGCGGCTACACCTTC.

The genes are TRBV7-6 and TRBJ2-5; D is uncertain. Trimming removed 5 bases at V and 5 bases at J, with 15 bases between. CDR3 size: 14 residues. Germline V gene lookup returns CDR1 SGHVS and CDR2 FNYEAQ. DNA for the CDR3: TGTGCCAGCAGCCCCGGGCATGGGCCGGAGACCCAGTACTTC. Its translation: CASSPGHGPETQYF.

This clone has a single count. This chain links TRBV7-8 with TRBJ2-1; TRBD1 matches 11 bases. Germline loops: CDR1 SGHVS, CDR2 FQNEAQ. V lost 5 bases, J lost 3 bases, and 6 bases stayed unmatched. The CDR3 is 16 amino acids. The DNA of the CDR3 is TGTGCCAGCAGCCCGGGGACAGGGGGTAACTACAATGAGCAGTTCTTC. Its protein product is CASSPGTGGNYNEQFF.

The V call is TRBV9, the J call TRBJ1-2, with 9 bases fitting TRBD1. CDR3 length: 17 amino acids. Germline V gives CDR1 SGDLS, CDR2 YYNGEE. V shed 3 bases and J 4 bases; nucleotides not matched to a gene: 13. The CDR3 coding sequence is TGTGCCAGCAGCGGCGGGACAGGGTCTCATCATTCCTATGGCTACACCTTC. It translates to CASSGGTGSHHSYGYTF.

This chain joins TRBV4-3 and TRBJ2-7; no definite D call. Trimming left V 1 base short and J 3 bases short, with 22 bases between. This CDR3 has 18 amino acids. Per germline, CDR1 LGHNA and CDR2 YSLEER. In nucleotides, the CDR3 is TGCGCCAGCAGCCAAGGGCTGGACGGATATCAGCATGGCTACGAGCAGTACTTC. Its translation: CASSQGLDGYQHGYEQYF.

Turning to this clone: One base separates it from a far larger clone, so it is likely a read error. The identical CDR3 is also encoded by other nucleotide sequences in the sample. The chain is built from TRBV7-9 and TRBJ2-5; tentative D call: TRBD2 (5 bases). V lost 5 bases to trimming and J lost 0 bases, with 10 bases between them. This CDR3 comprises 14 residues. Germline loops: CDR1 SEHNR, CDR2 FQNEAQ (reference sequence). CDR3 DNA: TGTGCCAGCAGCCGCCTAGCTAACCAAGAGACCCAGTACTTC. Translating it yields CASSRLANQETQYF.

The CDR3 DNA follows: TGTGCCATCAGTGAGTCGGGGGACAGGACGTACCAAGAGACCCAGTACTTC. It yields the protein CAISESGDRTYQETQYF. The chain employs TRBV10-3 and TRBJ2-5; 8 bases agree with TRBD1. CDR3 length: 17 amino acids. The V gene end was trimmed by 0 bases and the J gene end by 0 bases; junction bases not matched to a gene: 6. CDR1 is ENHRY and CDR2 is SYGVKD in the germline V gene.

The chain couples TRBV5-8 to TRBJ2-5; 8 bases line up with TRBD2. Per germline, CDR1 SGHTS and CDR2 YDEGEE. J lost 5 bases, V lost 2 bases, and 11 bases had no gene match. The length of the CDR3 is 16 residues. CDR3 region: CASSFPQRELMETQYF. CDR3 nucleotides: TGTGCCAGCAGCTTTCCCCAGCGGGAGCTTATGGAGACCCAGTACTTC.